The 10 T cell receptor beta chains below were found in one sample sequenced in a study of patients and donors after allogeneic stem cell transplantation. TCRdb re-called the RT-PCR reads through MiXCR, storing one row per CDR3 protein. Of approximately 200,000 distinct CDR3 sequences detected, roughly two fifths appear once; the ten largest clones hold about 33%. Sequencing was performed on blood, either unsorted or a sorted T cell fraction (not recorded which). All receptors come from a human donor who was either an allogeneic HSCT recipient or a stem cell or donor lymphocyte infusion donor (not recorded which). It is not recorded whose cells these are; they may come from a transplant donor.

J is TRBJ1-1 and V is TRBV7-9; D perhaps matches TRBD1 (5 bases). The CDR3 runs 14 residues. Germline CDR1 SEHNR, CDR2 FQNEAQ (reference sequence). V gave up 7 bases and J gave up 2 bases, with 14 bases separating them. The DNA for the CDR3 is TGTGCCAGCATCCCGGACATATCTAACACTGAAGCTTTCTTT. Its translation: CASIPDISNTEAFF.

This sequence joins TRBV30 and TRBJ1-5; D ambiguous. V lost 3 bases and J 0 bases, leaving 12 bases between the germline ends. The CDR3 runs to 15 residues. Germline V gene sequence: CDR1 GTSNPN, CDR2 SVGIG (reference sequence). CDR3 in DNA: TGTGCCTGGAGCGTACGGGGTTATAGCAATCAGCCCCAGCATTTT. It codes for CAWSVRGYSNQPQHF.

This sequence joins TRBV25-1 and TRBJ1-2; D call uncertain. Trimming took off 4 bases at V and 4 bases at J, with 13 bases between the two ends. This CDR3 has 14 residues. CDR1 is MGHDK and CDR2 is SYGVNS in the germline V gene. CDR3 DNA sequence: TGTGCCAGCAGTGCCGGGGAGATGAGCTATGGCTACACCTTC. Protein product: CASSAGEMSYGYTF.

DNA of the CDR3: TGTGCCAGCAGACAACTAGCGGGAGGAGATACGCAGTATTTT. It specifies CASRQLAGGDTQYF. The rearrangement joins TRBV12-3 or TRBV12-4 to TRBJ2-3; 12 positions match TRBD2. The length of the CDR3 is 14 residues. Losses at the gene ends were 6 bases for V and 5 bases for J; bases not matched to a gene: 3.

About this clonotype itself: One junction end disagrees with the germline gene, perhaps due to a read error. The chain has TRBV5-1 and TRBJ2-1; D possibly corresponds to TRBD2 (6 bases). Germline CDR1 reads SGHRS; CDR2 reads YFSETQ. The CDR3 contains 15 residues. This chain's CDR3 is CASSLGRTSYNEEFF. CDR3 bases: TGCGCCAGCAGCTTAGGGAGGACCTCCTACAATGAGGAGTTCTTC. The variable domain in full, with the rest retrieved from reference TRBV5-1 and TRBJ2-1, is KAGVTQTPRYLIKTRGQQVTLSCSPISGHRSVSWYQQTPGQGLQFLFEYFSETQRNKGNFPGRFSGRQFSNSRSEMNVSTLELGDSALYLCASSLGRTSYNEEFFGPGTRLTVL.

This clonotype was found a few times. The chain has TRBV20-1 and TRBJ1-2; tentative D call: TRBD1 (6 bases). Germline V CDR1 and CDR2: DFQATT, SNEGSKA (reference sequence). The ends were cut back, 8 bases at V and 8 bases at J, with 15 bases in the middle. CDR3 length equals 11 residues. The DNA for the CDR3 is TGCAGTCCCGACCCAGGGGAAGGCTACACCTTC. Protein: CSPDPGEGYTF.

J is TRBJ1-3 and V is TRBV4-3, with D uncertain. CDR3 length equals 15 residues. CDR1 and CDR2 (germline): LGHNA, YSLEER. Deletions cut 0 bases from V and 0 bases from J, with 6 bases between. DNA for the CDR3: TGCGCCAGCAGCCAAGAGATCCTCTCTGGAAACACCATATATTTT. Translating gives CASSQEILSGNTIYF.

This clonotype was seen a few times. The chain combines TRBV12-3 or TRBV12-4 with TRBJ2-1, with 9 nucleotides matching TRBD1. V was clipped by 0 bases and J by 6 bases; unmatched bases: 3. The CDR3 is 15 residues long. The CDR3 bases are TGTGCCAGCAGTTTAGCGGGGACAGGGAGCAATGAGCAGTTCTTC. It codes for CASSLAGTGSNEQFF.

This chain uses TRBV13 with TRBJ2-3, with D perhaps matching TRBD2 (5 bases). The germline V and J ends were trimmed by 4 bases and 7 bases, with 9 bases remaining between them. The germline V gene has CDR1 PRHDT and CDR2 FYEKMQ (reference sequence). CDR3 length: 12 residues. CDR3 sequence (DNA): TGTGCCAGCAGCTCGGGGATTAATACGCAGTATTTT. Protein: CASSSGINTQYF.

The rearrangement uses TRBV12-3 or TRBV12-4 and TRBJ2-4; D is undetermined. The CDR3 sequence is 16 residues long. Trimming stripped 3 bases from V and 3 bases from J, with 15 bases between. Here the CDR3 reads CASSLKRSADKNIQYF. CDR3 nucleotide sequence: TGTGCCAGCAGTTTGAAAAGGAGCGCTGACAAAAACATTCAGTACTTC.